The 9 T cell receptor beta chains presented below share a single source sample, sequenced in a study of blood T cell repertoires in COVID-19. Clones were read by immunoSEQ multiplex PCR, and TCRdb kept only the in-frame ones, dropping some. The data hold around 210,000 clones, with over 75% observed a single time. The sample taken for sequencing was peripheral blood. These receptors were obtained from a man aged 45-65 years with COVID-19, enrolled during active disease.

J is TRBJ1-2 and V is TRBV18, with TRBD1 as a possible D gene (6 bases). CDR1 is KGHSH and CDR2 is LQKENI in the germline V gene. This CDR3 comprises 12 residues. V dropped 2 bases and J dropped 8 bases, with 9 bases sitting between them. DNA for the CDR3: TGTGCCAGCTCACCAGGGGGCGGAGGCTACACCTTC. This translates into CASSPGGGGYTF.

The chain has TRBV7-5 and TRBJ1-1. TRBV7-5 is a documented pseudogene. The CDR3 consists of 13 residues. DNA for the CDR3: TGTGTCAGAAGCTCGTATGAGGCCCTCGGAGCTTTCTTT. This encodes CVRSSYEALGAFF.

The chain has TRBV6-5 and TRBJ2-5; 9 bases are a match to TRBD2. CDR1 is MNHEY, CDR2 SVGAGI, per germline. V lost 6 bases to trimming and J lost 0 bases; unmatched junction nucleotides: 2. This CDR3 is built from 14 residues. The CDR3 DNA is TGTGCCAGCAGGAGGACTAGCGACCAAGAGACCCAGTACTTC. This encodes CASRRTSDQETQYF.

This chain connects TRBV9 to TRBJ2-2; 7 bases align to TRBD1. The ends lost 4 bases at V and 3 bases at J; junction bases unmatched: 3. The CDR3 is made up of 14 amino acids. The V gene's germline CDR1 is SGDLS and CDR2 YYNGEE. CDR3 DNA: TGTGCCAGCAGCCCTACAGGGGACACCGGGGAGCTGTTTTTT. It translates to CASSPTGDTGELFF.

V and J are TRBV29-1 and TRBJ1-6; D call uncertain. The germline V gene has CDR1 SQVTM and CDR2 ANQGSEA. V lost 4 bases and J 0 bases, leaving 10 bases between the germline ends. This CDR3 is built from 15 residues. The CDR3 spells CSVGQNPSYNSPLHF. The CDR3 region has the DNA TGCAGCGTTGGTCAGAATCCCTCCTATAATTCACCCCTCCACTTT.

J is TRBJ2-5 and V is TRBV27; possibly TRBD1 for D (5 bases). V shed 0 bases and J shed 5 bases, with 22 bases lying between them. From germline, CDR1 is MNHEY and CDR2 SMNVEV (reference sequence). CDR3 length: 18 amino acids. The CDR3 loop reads CASSLSPPSRGSGETQYF. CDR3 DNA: TGTGCCAGCAGTTTATCGCCCCCAAGTAGGGGCTCAGGGGAGACCCAGTACTTC.

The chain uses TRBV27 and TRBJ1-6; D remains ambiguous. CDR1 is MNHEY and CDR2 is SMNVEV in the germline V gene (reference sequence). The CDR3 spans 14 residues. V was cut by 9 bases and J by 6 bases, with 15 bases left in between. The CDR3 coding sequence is TGTGCCAGTGCCTGGGTTTGGAGTAATTCACCCCTCCACTTT. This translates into CASAWVWSNSPLHF.

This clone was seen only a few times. CDR3: CARRAPPLGGYTF. CDR3 sequence (DNA): TGTGCCAGGAGGGCCCCCCCATTGGGTGGCTACACCTTC. V and J are TRBV7-2 and TRBJ1-2; D remains ambiguous. Trimming pared 9 bases from V and 7 bases from J, leaving 18 bases between. The CDR3 runs to 13 residues. Per germline, CDR1 SGHTA and CDR2 FQGNSA.

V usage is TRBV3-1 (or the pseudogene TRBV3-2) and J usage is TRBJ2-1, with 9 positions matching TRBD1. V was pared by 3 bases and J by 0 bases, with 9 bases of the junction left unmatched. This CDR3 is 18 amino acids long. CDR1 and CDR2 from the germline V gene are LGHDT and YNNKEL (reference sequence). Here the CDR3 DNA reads TGTGCCAGCAGCCACTCCGGGACAGGGACCAGCTCCTACAATGAGCAGTTCTTC. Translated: CASSHSGTGTSSYNEQFF.